This T cell receptor beta chain comes out of a study of CD8+ T cells in alopecia areata listed by TCRdb under 2018. In the study overall: Treated patients were enrolled in an open-label pilot trial of oral tofacitinib, 5 to 10 mg twice daily, for moderate-to-severe alopecia areata. Patients on tofacitinib were biopsied at baseline and after 4 and 24 weeks of treatment, and several of the patients also had a later scalp biopsy. Human TCRbeta sequencing covered scalp tissue and sorted CD4+ and CD8+ peripheral blood T cells from patchy and totalis/universalis alopecia areata patients and healthy controls. RNA was obtained with the PAXgene miRNA kit for fixed scalp, the miRNeasy kit for PBMCs, and the RNeasy kit for mouse skin. Scalp clonality was compared across normal scalp (n=4), patchy alopecia areata scalp (n=8), and alopecia totalis/universalis scalp (n=8). In both human patients and the C3H/HeJ mouse model, the study applied high-throughput TCRbeta sequencing to look at T cell clonal expansion in alopecia areata. Amplification of TCRbeta CDR3 regions was done by immunoSEQ multiplex PCR using 35 Vbeta forward primers and 13 Jbeta reverse primers. For the treated patients, the SALT score, which quantifies what percentage of scalp surface area is affected, served as the measure of disease severity. Patients received tofacitinib for 6 to 18 months and were then followed off drug for 6 months to check for delayed response and recurrence.

Summary of the overall study and its limitations: Because the treated cohort was small and had only one nonresponder, larger studies are needed to examine links between baseline CD8+ expansion and response. Shared TCR sequences between patients were less evident than in mice, which may be partly attributable to HLA diversity in the patient population. With tofacitinib, both scalp clonality and the number of expanded CD8+ clones among the top 100 scalp clones went down significantly. Resident alphabeta T cells in normal human skin are also sequenced, complicating scalp TCR repertoire analysis, unlike mouse skin dominated by gammadelta T cells. Compared with normal scalp, lesional scalp, particularly in alopecia totalis/universalis, had higher clonality and more expanded CD8+ clones, which suggests antigenic drive. Many expanded lesional clones were found to persist in scalp and blood during tofacitinib treatment, and relapse after treatment cessation may be partly explained by this persistence.

The sample's time point, from its label and the paper: 20 to 30 weeks on oral tofacitinib. This specimen's treatment or condition label, per the study, means: oral pan-JAK inhibitor, 5-10 mg twice daily. Lesional scalp punch biopsies and peripheral blood were obtained from alopecia areata patients. PBMCs were isolated by density centrifugation and stained for CD3, CD4 and CD8, and CD4+ and CD8+ T cells were sorted on a FACSAria. This clone was seen more than once but under ten times. No cognate antigen has been identified for it. Base quality data are lacking; no much larger clone is found one base away. Other nucleotide sequences from this sample produce the same CDR3. After removal of 3 bases from V and 1 base from J, the junction retains 2 bases not matched to a gene. CDR1 and CDR2 (MNHEY, SVGAGI) derive from the germline V gene. From the cysteine up to the phenylalanine, the CDR3 has a length of 15 residues. Left in the record is the CDR3 DNA by itself, 45 bases read in frame from the first base.

Libraries were built with the immunoSEQ multiplex PCR assay. RNA was extracted from all samples and reverse transcribed into cDNA as template for TCR sequencing. First-strand cDNA was synthesized using SuperScript III with a 2:1 mix of oligo-dT and random hexamers. Amplification bias was assessed with a synthetic immune receptor repertoire, and residual bias was removed computationally. The authors' analysis ran thus. After raw reads were preprocessed to remove errors, the CDR3 was defined following IMGT conventions as running from the conserved cysteine to phenylalanine. Clonality was calculated as 1 minus Shannon entropy normalized by log2 of the number of productive unique TCRs. Scalp TCRbeta sequences were cross-referenced with sorted blood CD4 and CD8 repertoires so that the CD4 or CD8 identity of scalp clones could be inferred. Not all clones reach the TCRdb copy of this immuneACCESS table, which keeps in-frame sequences only. Checked studies attribute under half of the gap to unresolved V genes and leave the rest unexplained. V and J calls and clone size follow that table, whereas D and trimming were derived from the DNA. This sample has nearly 110,000 clones in its table, and around 83% of those were observed once. The top ten constitute around 25% of the sample.

The starting material was CD8+ T cells sorted from blood, obtained at week 24, from a patient treated with tofacitinib. The V and J segments used are TRBV6-5 and TRBJ2-3; the central 9 bases match TRBD2. The clonotype comes from a human donor with alopecia areata. The CDR3 region reads CASSYGGGGTDTQYF. The sequence in DNA is TGTGCCAGCAGTTATGGCGGGGGGGGCACAGATACGCAGTATTTT.